The rows below give T cell receptor beta chains drawn from one sample of a study of PD-L1 blockade in urothelial cancer. Profiled with immunoSEQ multiplex PCR; TCRdb holds only in-frame clones, not every one. The profile shows 95,000 to 100,000 clones, roughly 91% of them singletons. The sample consisted of PBMCs, taken around atezolizumab (anti-PD-L1) treatment. These receptor sequences come from a man in his sixties with urothelial cancer. Both conserved end residues are part of each CDR3. D genes are given only for firm matches. Size is stated for part of the rows, as once, few or many counts, or as a class when the clone is expanded.

v_gene	abundance	j_gene	d_gene	CDR3aa	CDR3nt
TRBV7-2	-	TRBJ1-6	-	CASSFFRDNKNYNSPLHF	TGTGCCAGCAGCTTCTTCCGGGACAATAAAAATTATAATTCACCCCTCCACTTT
TRBV19	-	TRBJ1-1	TRBD1	CASSIVSTGPNTEAFF	TGTGCCAGTAGTATAGTCTCGACAGGGCCGAACACTGAAGCTTTCTTT
TRBV27	-	TRBJ2-6	TRBD1	CASHRGQGAGSGANVLTF	TGTGCCAGTCACCGAGGACAGGGGGCCGGCTCTGGGGCCAACGTCCTGACTTTC
TRBV6-5	-	TRBJ2-3	-	CAAQSSTDTQYF	TGTGCCGCCCAGTCCAGCACAGATACGCAGTATTTT
TRBV4-1	-	TRBJ2-7	-	CASSQGAVGSYEQYF	TGCGCCAGCAGCCAAGGGGCAGTAGGATCCTACGAGCAGTACTTC
TRBV21-1	once	TRBJ1-4	-	CASSSRGAEKLFF	TGTGCCAGCAGCAGCCGGGGGGCGGAAAAACTGTTTTTT
TRBV7-8	-	TRBJ1-1	TRBD1	CASSRGQGIPEAFF	TGTGCCAGCAGCAGAGGACAGGGAATCCCTGAAGCTTTCTTT
TRBV4-1	-	TRBJ2-5	-	CASSQWQKETQYF	TGCGCCAGCAGCCAGTGGCAGAAAGAGACCCAGTACTTC
TRBV9	-	TRBJ2-7	TRBD2	CASSPASGSLYEQYF	TGTGCCAGCAGCCCGGCTAGCGGGAGTCTGTACGAGCAGTACTTC
TRBV4-1	-	TRBJ1-2	TRBD1	CASRSTQGEEGYTF	TGCGCCAGCCGCAGCACTCAGGGGGAAGAGGGCTACACCTTC
TRBV5-6	-	TRBJ1-2	-	CASSFKLRANYGYTF	TGTGCCAGCAGCTTTAAACTCCGAGCTAACTATGGCTACACCTTC
TRBV5-6	once	TRBJ2-3	TRBD2	CASSSGTSGVADTQYF	TGTGCCAGCAGCTCCGGGACTAGCGGGGTGGCAGATACGCAGTATTTT
TRBV6-5	-	TRBJ1-3	TRBD1	CASSYNRGSGDTIYF	TGTGCCAGCAGTTACAACAGGGGTTCAGGAGACACCATATATTTT
TRBV9	-	TRBJ2-3	-	CASSSRDFTDTQYF	TGTGCCAGCAGCTCCCGGGACTTCACAGATACGCAGTATTTT
TRBV6-6	-	TRBJ2-7	TRBD1	CASSRTRDRGGYEQYF	TGTGCCAGCTCGAGGACGAGGGACAGAGGAGGTTACGAGCAGTACTTC
TRBV5-6	-	TRBJ1-4	TRBD1	CASSLLQGVQLFF	TGTGCCAGCAGCTTGTTACAGGGGGTACAGCTGTTTTTT
TRBV28	-	TRBJ2-4	-	CASSLLSGETKNIQYF	TGTGCCAGCAGTTTACTTTCAGGGGAAACCAAAAACATTCAGTACTTC
TRBV27	-	TRBJ2-5	-	CAKGRGSFENQETQYF	TGTGCCAAGGGAAGGGGGTCTTTCGAAAACCAAGAGACCCAGTACTTC
TRBV7-9	-	TRBJ1-1	-	CASSHFTTDEAFF	TGTGCCAGCAGCCACTTTACGACAGATGAAGCTTTCTTT
TRBV2	-	TRBJ1-2	-	CASPLGGAPGYGYTF	TGTGCCAGCCCTTTAGGGGGGGCGCCAGGCTATGGCTACACCTTC
TRBV2	-	TRBJ1-1	-	CASSDQGNLPSEAFF	TGTGCCAGCAGTGACCAGGGAAACCTACCCTCTGAAGCTTTCTTT
TRBV30	-	TRBJ2-7	TRBD1	CAWSRGLAEQYF	TGTGCCTGGAGCAGGGGGCTCGCCGAGCAGTACTTC
TRBV4-1	-	TRBJ1-2	-	CASSLTRAGYGYTF	TGCGCCAGCAGCCTCACCAGGGCAGGGTATGGCTACACCTTC
TRBV5-1	few	TRBJ2-2	-	CASSLTGNTGELFF	TGCGCCAGCAGCTTGACAGGGAACACCGGGGAGCTGTTTTTT
TRBV2	-	TRBJ2-3	TRBD1	CATPNRDRGADTQYF	TGTGCCACCCCAAACCGGGACAGGGGTGCAGATACGCAGTATTTT
TRBV4-2	-	TRBJ1-1	-	CASRRQDTEAFF	TGTGCCAGCAGGCGACAAGACACTGAAGCTTTCTTT
TRBV7-2	-	TRBJ2-7	TRBD2	CASSLGAGGAYEQYF	TGTGCCAGCAGCTTAGGGGCCGGGGGGGCCTACGAGCAGTACTTC
TRBV30	-	TRBJ1-1	TRBD1	CASSLGGAEAFF	TGTGCCTCGAGTTTAGGGGGCGCTGAAGCTTTCTTT
TRBV27	-	TRBJ2-3	TRBD2	CASSYRLATGTDTQYF	TGTGCCAGCAGTTATCGACTAGCGACTGGAACAGATACGCAGTATTTT
TRBV11-3	-	TRBJ2-7	-	CASSLAAYEQYF	TGTGCCAGCAGCTTAGCGGCCTACGAGCAGTACTTC
TRBV5-4	-	TRBJ1-5	-	CASSLGGVVQPQHF	TGTGCCAGCAGCCTAGGGGGGGTGGTACAGCCCCAGCATTTT
TRBV5-4	-	TRBJ1-1	-	CASSLGGDRPEGAFF	TGTGCCAGCAGCTTGGGGGGTGACAGGCCTGAAGGAGCTTTCTTT
TRBV11-2	-	TRBJ1-1	-	CASSLALDTEAFF	TGTGCCAGCAGCTTAGCCCTAGATACTGAAGCTTTCTTT
TRBV5-6	-	TRBJ1-6	-	CASSLVGQNNSPLHF	TGTGCCAGCAGCTTGGTCGGACAGAATAATTCACCCCTCCACTTT
TRBV6-4	-	TRBJ1-2	TRBD1	CASSDSQGAGYTF	TGTGCCAGCAGTGACTCCCAGGGGGCCGGCTACACCTTC
TRBV6-1	few	TRBJ1-3	-	CASSEQGLVSGNTIYF	TGTGCCAGCAGTGAGCAGGGTCTTGTTTCTGGAAACACCATATATTTT
TRBV9	-	TRBJ2-3	-	CASSVAPRGTTDTQYF	TGTGCCAGCAGCGTAGCTCCCCGGGGAACCACAGATACGCAGTATTTT
TRBV5-4	-	TRBJ2-4	-	CASSRPDSPKNIQYF	TGTGCCAGCAGCCGCCCGGACAGTCCCAAAAACATTCAGTACTTC
TRBV6-1	few	TRBJ1-5	-	CASRFAGDRNQPQHF	TGTGCCAGCAGGTTCGCGGGGGATCGCAATCAGCCCCAGCATTTT
TRBV11-3	-	TRBJ2-1	-	CASSPRDSYNEQFF	TGTGCCAGCAGTCCCCGGGACTCCTACAATGAGCAGTTCTTC
TRBV9	-	TRBJ2-5	TRBD2	CASSPGLGALKETQYF	TGTGCCAGCAGCCCGGGACTAGGGGCCCTAAAAGAGACCCAGTACTTC
TRBV15	-	TRBJ2-3	TRBD2	CATSRGGDYTDTQYF	TGTGCCACCAGCAGAGGGGGGGACTACACAGATACGCAGTATTTT